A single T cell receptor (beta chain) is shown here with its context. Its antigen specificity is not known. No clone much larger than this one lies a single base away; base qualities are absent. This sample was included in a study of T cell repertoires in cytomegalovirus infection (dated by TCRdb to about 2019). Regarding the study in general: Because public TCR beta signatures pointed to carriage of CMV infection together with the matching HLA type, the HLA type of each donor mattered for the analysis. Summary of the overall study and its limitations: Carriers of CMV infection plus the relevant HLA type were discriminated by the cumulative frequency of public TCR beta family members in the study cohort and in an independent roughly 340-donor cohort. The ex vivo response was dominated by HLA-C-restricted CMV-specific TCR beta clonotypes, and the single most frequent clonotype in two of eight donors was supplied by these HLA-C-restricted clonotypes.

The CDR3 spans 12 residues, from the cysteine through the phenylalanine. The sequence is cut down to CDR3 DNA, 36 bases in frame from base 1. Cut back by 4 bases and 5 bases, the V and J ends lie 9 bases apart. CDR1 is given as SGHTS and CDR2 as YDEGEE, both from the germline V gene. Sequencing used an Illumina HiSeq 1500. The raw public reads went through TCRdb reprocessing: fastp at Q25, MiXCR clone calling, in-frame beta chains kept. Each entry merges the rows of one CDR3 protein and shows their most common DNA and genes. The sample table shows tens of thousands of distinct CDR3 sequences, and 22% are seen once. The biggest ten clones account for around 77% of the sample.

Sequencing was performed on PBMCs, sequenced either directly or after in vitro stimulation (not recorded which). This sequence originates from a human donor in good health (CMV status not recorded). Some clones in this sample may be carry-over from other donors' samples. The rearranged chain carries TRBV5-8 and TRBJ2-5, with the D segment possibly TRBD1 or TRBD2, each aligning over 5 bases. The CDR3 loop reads CASSGWGETQYF. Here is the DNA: TGTGCCAGCAGCGGCTGGGGGGAGACCCAGTACTTC.